The next 15 T cell receptor beta chains were all read from a single sample in a study of blood T cell repertoires in COVID-19. Profiled with immunoSEQ multiplex PCR; TCRdb holds only in-frame clones, not every one. The table includes some 290,000 clones, about 86% detected once. Sequenced input: peripheral blood. The receptors come from a man between 18 and 35 years old with active or convalescent COVID-19.

V and J are TRBV11-3 and TRBJ2-3; TRBD2 aligns across 11 bases. J was trimmed by 1 base and V by 1 base; bases with no gene match: 1. Germline V gene lookup returns CDR1 SGHNT and CDR2 YENEEA. The CDR3 covers 16 residues. In DNA, the CDR3 is TGTGCCAGCAGCTTAGCACTAGCGGGGGGCACAGATACGCAGTATTTT. Residues: CASSLALAGGTDTQYF.

This chain joins TRBV7-3 and TRBJ1-3; no clear D. With 8 bases removed from V and 4 bases from J, the gap between germline ends came to 9 bases. Per germline, CDR1 SGHTA and CDR2 FQGTGA. The CDR3 extends over 12 amino acids. CDR3 nucleotide sequence: TGTGCCAGCGGCCAGAGGGGAAACACCATATATTTT. This encodes CASGQRGNTIYF.

This clone has a handful of counts. This chain links TRBV4-3 with TRBJ2-7; the D gene is possibly TRBD2 (6 bases). This CDR3 comprises 15 residues. V lost 4 bases, J lost 3 bases, and 16 bases lay in between. Per germline, CDR1 LGHNA and CDR2 YSLEER. DNA for the CDR3: TGCGCCAGCAGCCTTGCCCAGACTAGTAACTACGAGCAGTACTTC. Residues: CASSLAQTSNYEQYF.

The V gene is TRBV12-3 or TRBV12-4, the J gene TRBJ1-6; D may be TRBD1 (5 bases). The CDR3 covers 13 residues. Trimming removed 2 bases from V and 12 bases from J, with 11 bases in between. The CDR3 loop is CASSLRSGLPLHF. The CDR3 nucleotides are TGTGCCAGCAGTTTAAGGTCAGGGTTACCCCTCCACTTT.

The chain recombines TRBV28 with TRBJ1-4; TRBD1 matches 7 bases. V lost 6 bases and J lost 8; bases outside the gene matches: 18. Germline loops: CDR1 MDHEN, CDR2 SYDVKM. The CDR3 extends over 17 amino acids. As DNA, the CDR3 is TGTGCCAGCAGCTCTTTTGCGAGGGGGCGGGGAGCCGAAAAACTGTTTTTT. Its translation: CASSSFARGRGAEKLFF. Full variable domain (outside the CDR3, taken from reference TRBV28 and TRBJ1-4): DVKVTQSSRYLVKRTGEKVFLECVQDMDHENMFWYRQDPGLGLRLIYFSYDVKMKEKGDIPEGYSVSREKKERFSLILESASTNQTSMYLCASSSFARGRGAEKLFFGSGTQLSVL.

The chain recombines TRBV28 with TRBJ2-5; D gene ambiguous. Trimming took 5 bases from V and 0 from J, leaving 7 bases between them. Germline CDR1 MDHEN, CDR2 SYDVKM. The CDR3 is made up of 13 amino acids. This CDR3 reads CASSPSNQETQYF. The CDR3 DNA follows: TGTGCCAGCAGTCCGAGTAACCAAGAGACCCAGTACTTC.

The rearrangement uses TRBV29-1 and TRBJ2-3; 8 bases align to TRBD1. V lost 5 bases and J lost 4; bases outside the gene matches: 5. CDR3 size: 13 residues. Germline CDR1 and CDR2: SQVTM and ANQGSEA. For the CDR3, the DNA is TGCAGCGTTCCAGGGGGCGCAGCAGATACGCAGTATTTT. Its translation is CSVPGGAADTQYF.

This clone was seen ten or more times. Other DNA sequences from this sample encode an identical CDR3 as well. The rearrangement links TRBV5-1 to TRBJ1-6, with TRBD1 matching over 7 bases. The germline V gene has CDR1 SGHRS and CDR2 YFSETQ. The junction had 7 bases not matched to a gene; V was cut back by 3 bases and J by 10 bases. The CDR3 has 14 residues. The CDR3 protein is CASSSGQENSPLHF. CDR3 in DNA: TGCGCCAGCAGCTCCGGACAGGAGAACTCACCCCTCCACTTT.

V and J are TRBV19 and TRBJ2-7; D may be TRBD1 (6 bases). CDR1 and CDR2 from the germline V gene are LNHDA and SQIVND (reference sequence). The CDR3 sequence is 15 residues long. The V and J ends lost 7 bases and 7 bases respectively, with 23 bases between them. The CDR3 region is CASTQSYTGFREQYF. The CDR3 DNA reads TGTGCCAGTACCCAAAGCTACACAGGGTTCCGGGAGCAGTACTTC.

The chain combines TRBV7-9 with TRBJ1-5; 7 positions agree with TRBD1. The CDR3 has 13 amino acids. The junction had 8 bases not matched to a gene; V was cut back by 5 bases and J by 10 bases. Per the germline V gene, CDR1 is SEHNR and CDR2 is FQNEAQ (reference sequence). The DNA of the CDR3 is TGTGCCAGCAGCGACAGGGTTGCGGATCCCCAGCATTTT. This translates into CASSDRVADPQHF.

This clone was counted once. This chain uses TRBV6-5 with TRBJ1-5, with a weak D call TRBD1 (5 bases). CDR1 is MNHEY, CDR2 SVGAGI, per germline. V lost 6 bases, J lost 7 bases, and 19 bases lay in between. The CDR3 is made up of 15 amino acids. The chain's CDR3 is CASSPDPGLRQPQHF. The DNA of the CDR3 is TGTGCCAGCAGCCCGGACCCAGGGCTAAGACAGCCCCAGCATTTT.

The chain recombines TRBV4-2 with TRBJ1-2; no clear D gene. The CDR3 is 15 residues long. The germline V gene encodes CDR1 LGHNA and CDR2 YNFKEQ. The V end was cut by 0 bases, the J end by 4 bases, with 12 bases between. Here the CDR3 reads CASSQDKRGFYGYTF. Written as DNA, the CDR3 is TGTGCCAGCAGCCAAGATAAGCGGGGTTTCTATGGCTACACCTTC.

This rearrangement joins TRBV5-1 to TRBJ1-4; possible D gene TRBD1, 5 bases. Trimming shortened V by 5 bases and J by 7 bases, and 12 bases separated the two germline ends. This CDR3 has 13 amino acids. The germline V gene has CDR1 SGHRS and CDR2 YFSETQ. CDR3 sequence reads: CASSTGSREKLFF. The CDR3 DNA follows: TGCGCCAGCAGTACAGGCAGTCGTGAAAAACTGTTTTTT.

This clone was counted once. The V call is TRBV29-1, the J call TRBJ2-5, with a possible D match to TRBD1 (5 bases). CDR1 SQVTM and CDR2 ANQGSEA come from the germline V gene. The germline V and J ends were trimmed by 4 bases and 7 bases, with 13 bases remaining between them. There are 12 residues in the CDR3. The CDR3 bases are TGCAGCGTTGTTTGGGGCGCAGGGACCCAGTACTTC. This encodes CSVVWGAGTQYF.

This chain joins TRBV6-6 and TRBJ1-5, with D maybe TRBD1 (5 bases). The CDR3 covers 13 residues. Trimming shortened V by 6 bases and J by 7 bases, and 13 bases separated the two germline ends. The germline V gene encodes CDR1 MNHNY and CDR2 SVGAGI (reference sequence). The CDR3 coding sequence is TGTGCCAGCAGGCCTCGGGGGAAACAGCCCCAGCATTTT. As protein: CASRPRGKQPQHF.